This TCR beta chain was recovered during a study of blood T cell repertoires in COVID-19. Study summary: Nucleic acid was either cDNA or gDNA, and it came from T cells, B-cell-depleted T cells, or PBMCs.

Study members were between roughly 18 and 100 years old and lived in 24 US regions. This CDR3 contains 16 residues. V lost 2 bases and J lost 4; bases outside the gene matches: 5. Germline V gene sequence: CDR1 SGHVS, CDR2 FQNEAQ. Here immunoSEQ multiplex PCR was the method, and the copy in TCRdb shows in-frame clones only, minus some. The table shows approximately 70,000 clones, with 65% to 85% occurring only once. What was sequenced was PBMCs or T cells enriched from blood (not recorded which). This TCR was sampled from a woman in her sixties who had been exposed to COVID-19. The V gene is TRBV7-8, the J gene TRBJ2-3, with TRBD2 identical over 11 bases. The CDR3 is CASSLNSGGAADTQYF. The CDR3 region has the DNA TGTGCCAGCAGCTTAAATAGCGGGGGGGCCGCAGATACGCAGTATTTT. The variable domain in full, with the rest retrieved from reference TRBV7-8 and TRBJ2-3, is GAGVSQSPRYKVAKRGQDVALRCDPISGHVSLFWYQQALGQGPEFLTYFQNEAQLDKSGLPSDRFFAERPEGSVSTLKIQRTQQEDSAVYLCASSLNSGGAADTQYFGPGTRLTVL.